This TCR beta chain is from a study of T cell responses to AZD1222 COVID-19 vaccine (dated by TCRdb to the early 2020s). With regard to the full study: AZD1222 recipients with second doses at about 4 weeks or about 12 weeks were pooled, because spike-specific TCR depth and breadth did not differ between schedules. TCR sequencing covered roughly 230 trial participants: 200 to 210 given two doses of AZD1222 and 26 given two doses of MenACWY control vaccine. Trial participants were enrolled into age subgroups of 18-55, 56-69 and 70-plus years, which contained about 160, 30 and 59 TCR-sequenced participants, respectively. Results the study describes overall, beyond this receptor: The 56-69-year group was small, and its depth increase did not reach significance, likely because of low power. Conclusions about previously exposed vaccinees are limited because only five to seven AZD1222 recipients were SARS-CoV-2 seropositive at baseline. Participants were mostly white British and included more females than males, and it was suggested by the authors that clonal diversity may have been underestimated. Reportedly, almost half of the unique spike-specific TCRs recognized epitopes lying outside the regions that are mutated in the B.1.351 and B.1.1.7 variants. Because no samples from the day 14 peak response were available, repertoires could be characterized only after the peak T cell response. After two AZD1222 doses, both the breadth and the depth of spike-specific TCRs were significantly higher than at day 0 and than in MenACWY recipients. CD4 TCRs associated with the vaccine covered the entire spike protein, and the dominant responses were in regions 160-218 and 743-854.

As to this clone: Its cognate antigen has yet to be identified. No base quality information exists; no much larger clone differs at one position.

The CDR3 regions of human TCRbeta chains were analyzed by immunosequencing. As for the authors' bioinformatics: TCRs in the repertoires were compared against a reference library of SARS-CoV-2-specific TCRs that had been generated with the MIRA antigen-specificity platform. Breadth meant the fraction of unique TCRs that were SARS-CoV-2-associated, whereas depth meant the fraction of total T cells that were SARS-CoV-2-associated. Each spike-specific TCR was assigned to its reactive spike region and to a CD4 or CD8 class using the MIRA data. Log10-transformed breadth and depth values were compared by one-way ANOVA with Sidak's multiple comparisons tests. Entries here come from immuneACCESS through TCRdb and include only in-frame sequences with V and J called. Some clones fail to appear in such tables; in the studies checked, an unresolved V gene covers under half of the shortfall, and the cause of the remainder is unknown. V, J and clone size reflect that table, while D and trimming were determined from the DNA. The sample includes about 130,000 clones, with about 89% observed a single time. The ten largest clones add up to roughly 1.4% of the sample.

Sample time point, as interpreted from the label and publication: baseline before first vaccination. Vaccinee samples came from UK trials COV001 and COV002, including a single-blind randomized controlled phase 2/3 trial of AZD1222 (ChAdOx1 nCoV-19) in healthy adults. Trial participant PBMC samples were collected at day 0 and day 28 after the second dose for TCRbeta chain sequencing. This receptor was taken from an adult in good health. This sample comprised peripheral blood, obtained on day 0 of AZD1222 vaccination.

For the CDR3, the sequence is CASREQGMNTEAFF. The DNA sequence is TGTGCCAGCAGAGAACAGGGGATGAACACTGAAGCTTTCTTT. The rearrangement combines TRBV28 with TRBJ1-1, with 7 bases in between that match TRBD1. From its cysteine to its phenylalanine, the CDR3 spans 14 amino acids. The DNA shown is the 42-base CDR3, in frame from base 1. CDR1 MDHEN and CDR2 SYDVKM were looked up in the germline V gene. V lost 6 bases and J lost 0 bases, and the count of bases not matched to a germline gene is 4.